The 12 T cell receptor beta chains in this list originate from one sample, sequenced in a study of blood T cell repertoires in COVID-19. The method was immunoSEQ multiplex PCR; TCRdb's version includes in-frame clones alone and lacks a portion of them. Of 52,000 or so clones listed, roughly 90% were seen once; the top ten hold 8.5% to 10%. Sequencing was performed on peripheral blood. These receptors were collected from a woman aged 80 or over with acute or convalescent COVID-19.

This clone was detected a few times. V is TRBV29-1 and J is TRBJ1-2; TRBD1 agrees at 8 bases. In germline, CDR1 is SQVTM, CDR2 ANQGSEA. Unmatched junction bases numbered 6, after V lost 5 bases and J lost 7 bases. The CDR3 spans 12 residues. In DNA form, the CDR3 reads TGCAGCGTTCGGACAGGGTTGAGTGGCTACACCTTC. It is translated as CSVRTGLSGYTF.

This chain joins TRBV10-3 and TRBJ1-6, with 7 bases aligning to TRBD1. The germline CDR1 and CDR2 sequences are ENHRY and SYGVKD. The CDR3 totals 14 residues. V dropped 3 bases and J dropped 7; count of bases not matched to a gene: 3. CDR3 DNA sequence: TGTGCCATCAGTGAAGGGACAGCGAATTCACCCCTCCACTTT. Protein: CAISEGTANSPLHF.

The chain links TRBV12-5 to TRBJ2-1, with 14 bases matching TRBD2. The V gene's germline CDR1 is LGHNT and CDR2 FRNRAP. The ends lost 5 bases at V and 1 base at J; junction bases unmatched: 10. The CDR3 is 19 residues long. The CDR3 loop reads CASGGKGTSGRGSYNEQFF. DNA of the CDR3: TGTGCTAGTGGTGGGAAGGGGACTAGCGGGAGAGGGTCCTACAATGAGCAGTTCTTC. The whole variable domain, filled in from reference TRBV12-5 and TRBJ2-1, reads DARVTQTPRHKVTEMGQEVTMRCQPILGHNTVFWYRQTMMQGLELLAYFRNRAPLDDSGMPKDRFSAEMPDATLATLKIQPSEPRDSAVYFCASGGKGTSGRGSYNEQFFGPGTRLTVL.

The CDR3 bases are TGCGCCAGCAGTGAGGTACGGAATGAGCAGTTCTTC. It specifies CASSEVRNEQFF. The gene calls are TRBV10-1 and TRBJ2-1, with D uncertain. Trimming took off 2 bases at V and 7 bases at J, with 6 bases between the two ends. The length of the CDR3 is 12 residues. Germline V CDR1 and CDR2: WNHNN, SYGVQD (reference sequence).

The chain carries TRBV4-1 and TRBJ2-1, with 11 nucleotides matching TRBD2. The CDR3 is 18 residues long. Trimming at V came to 3 bases and at J to 10 bases, leaving 17 bases not matched to a gene. Germline V gives CDR1 MGHRA, CDR2 YSYEKL. For the CDR3, the DNA is TGCGCCAGCAGCCAGGGGACCTTAGCGGGAGGGCCGCGTTGGGAGCAGTTCTTC. This translates into CASSQGTLAGGPRWEQFF.

The chain has TRBV6-5 and TRBJ2-7; D is unclear. The CDR3 runs to 16 residues. V gave up 3 bases and J gave up 7 bases, with 22 bases separating them. CDR1 and CDR2 from the germline V gene are MNHEY and SVGAGI. CDR3 coding DNA: TGTGCCAGCAGTTATAGGTTAAGCCCGTATCCCGGGGAGCAGTACTTC. This gives the protein CASSYRLSPYPGEQYF.

This chain uses TRBV21-1 with TRBJ1-6; the D call TRBD1 from the table was never checked on the DNA. TRBV21-1 is shown as a pseudogene. This CDR3 is built from 16 residues. CDR3 in DNA: TGTGCCAGCAGCAAAGACCCCGACAGGGGCAATTCACCCCTCCACTTT. Its translation is CASSKDPDRGNSPLHF.

The chain combines TRBV5-4 with TRBJ2-7; 7 bases fit TRBD1. Germline lookup yields CDR1 SGHNT and CDR2 YYREEE (reference sequence). The junction had 10 bases not matched to a gene; V was cut back by 4 bases and J by 6 bases. There are 14 residues in the CDR3. The CDR3 protein is CASSLPSGGPEQYF. In nucleotides, the CDR3 is TGTGCCAGCAGCCTTCCATCAGGGGGTCCCGAGCAGTACTTC.

The chain links TRBV18 to TRBJ2-7; 11 bases match TRBD1. Germline trimming cut 6 bases from V and 6 bases from J; bases unmatched to any gene: 7. Germline V CDR1 and CDR2: KGHSH, LQKENI. This CDR3 comprises 14 residues. CDR3 sequence (DNA): TGTGCCAGCTCCCCCGGGACAGGGGGTGGCGAGCAGTACTTC. It is translated as CASSPGTGGGEQYF.

The rearrangement links TRBV7-9 to TRBJ1-2; 10 nucleotides line up with TRBD1. The CDR3 runs 17 residues. CDR1 and CDR2 from the germline V gene are SEHNR and FQNEAQ (reference sequence). Losses at the gene ends were 6 bases for V and 0 bases for J; bases not matched to a gene: 10. In nucleotides, the CDR3 is TGTGCCAGCAGTCTCTGGGGGACAGGGGACTCTAACTATGGCTACACCTTC. Protein product: CASSLWGTGDSNYGYTF.

The V and J genes are TRBV29-1 and TRBJ1-2; TRBD1 matches at 10 bases. The length of the CDR3 is 14 residues. Losses at the gene ends were 4 bases for V and 5 bases for J; bases not matched to a gene: 7. In germline, CDR1 is SQVTM, CDR2 ANQGSEA. The CDR3 DNA is TGCAGCGTTGGGTACGGGACAGGGGATTATGGCTACACCTTC. It specifies CSVGYGTGDYGYTF.

CDR3 in amino acids: CASSLARGLAGADGANVLTF. DNA of the CDR3: TGCGCCAGCAGCTTGGCCCGGGGACTAGCGGGAGCTGATGGGGCCAACGTCCTGACTTTC. The chain uses TRBV5-1 and TRBJ2-6; 14 bases map to TRBD2. In germline, CDR1 is SGHRS, CDR2 YFSETQ. The CDR3 totals 20 residues. V dropped 0 bases and J dropped 3; count of bases not matched to a gene: 8.